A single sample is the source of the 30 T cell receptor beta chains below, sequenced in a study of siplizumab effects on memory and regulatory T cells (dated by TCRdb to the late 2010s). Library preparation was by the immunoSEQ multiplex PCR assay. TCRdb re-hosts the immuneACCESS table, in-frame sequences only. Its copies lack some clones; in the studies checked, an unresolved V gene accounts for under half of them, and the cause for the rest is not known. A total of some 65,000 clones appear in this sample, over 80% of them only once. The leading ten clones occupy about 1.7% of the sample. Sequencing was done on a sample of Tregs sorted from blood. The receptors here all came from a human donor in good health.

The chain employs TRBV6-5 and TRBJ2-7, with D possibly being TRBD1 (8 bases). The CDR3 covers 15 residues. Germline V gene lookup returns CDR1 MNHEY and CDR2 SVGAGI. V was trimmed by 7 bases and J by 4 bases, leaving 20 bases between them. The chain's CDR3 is CASTREGRGLYEQYF. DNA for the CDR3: TGTGCCAGCACTAGGGAGGGCAGGGGGCTTTACGAGCAGTACTTC.

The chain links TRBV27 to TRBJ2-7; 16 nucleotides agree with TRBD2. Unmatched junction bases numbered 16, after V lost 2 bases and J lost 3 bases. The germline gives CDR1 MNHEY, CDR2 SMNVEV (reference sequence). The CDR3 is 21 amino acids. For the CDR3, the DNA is TGTGCCAGCAGTTTACGACAGGGGCCTACCGGGACTAGCGGGAGGGGCTACGAGCAGTACTTC. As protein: CASSLRQGPTGTSGRGYEQYF.

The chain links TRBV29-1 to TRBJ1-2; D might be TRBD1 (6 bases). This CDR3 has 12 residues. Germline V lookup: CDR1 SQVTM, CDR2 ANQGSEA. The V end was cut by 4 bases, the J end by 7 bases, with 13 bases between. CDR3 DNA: TGCAGCGTTGGGGTCAGGGGAGGTGGCTACACCTTC. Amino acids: CSVGVRGGGYTF.

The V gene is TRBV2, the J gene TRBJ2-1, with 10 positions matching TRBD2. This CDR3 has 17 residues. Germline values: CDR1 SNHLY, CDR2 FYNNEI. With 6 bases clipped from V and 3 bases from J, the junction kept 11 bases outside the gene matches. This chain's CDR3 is CASRGGLASYHYNEQFF. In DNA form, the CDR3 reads TGTGCCAGCAGGGGGGGACTAGCGAGTTACCACTACAATGAGCAGTTCTTC.

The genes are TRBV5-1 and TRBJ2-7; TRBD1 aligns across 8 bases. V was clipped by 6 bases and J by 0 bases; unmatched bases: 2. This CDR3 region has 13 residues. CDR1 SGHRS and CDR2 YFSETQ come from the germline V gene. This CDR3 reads CASKTGDSYEQYF. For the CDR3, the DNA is TGCGCCAGCAAGACAGGGGACTCCTACGAGCAGTACTTC. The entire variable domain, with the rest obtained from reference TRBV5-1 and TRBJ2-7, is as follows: KAGVTQTPRYLIKTRGQQVTLSCSPISGHRSVSWYQQTPGQGLQFLFEYFSETQRNKGNFPGRFSGRQFSNSRSEMNVSTLELGDSALYLCASKTGDSYEQYFGPGTRLTVT.

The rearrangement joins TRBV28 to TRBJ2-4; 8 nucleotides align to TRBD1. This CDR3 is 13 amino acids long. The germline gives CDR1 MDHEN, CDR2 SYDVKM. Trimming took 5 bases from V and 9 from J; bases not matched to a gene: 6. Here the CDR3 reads CASSPLTGAIQYF. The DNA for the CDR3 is TGTGCCAGCAGTCCTCTGACAGGGGCCATTCAGTACTTC.

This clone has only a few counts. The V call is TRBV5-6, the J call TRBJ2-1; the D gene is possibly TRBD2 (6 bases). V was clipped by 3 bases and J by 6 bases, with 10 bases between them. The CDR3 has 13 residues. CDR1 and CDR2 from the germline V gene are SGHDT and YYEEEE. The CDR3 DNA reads TGTGCCAGCAGCTCCAGGACTACCAATGAGCAGTTCTTC. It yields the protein CASSSRTTNEQFF. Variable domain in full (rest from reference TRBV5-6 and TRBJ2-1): DAGVTQSPTHLIKTRGQQVTLRCSPKSGHDTVSWYQQALGQGPQFIFQYYEEEERQRGNFPDRFSGHQFPNYSSELNVNALLLGDSALYLCASSSRTTNEQFFGPGTRLTVL.

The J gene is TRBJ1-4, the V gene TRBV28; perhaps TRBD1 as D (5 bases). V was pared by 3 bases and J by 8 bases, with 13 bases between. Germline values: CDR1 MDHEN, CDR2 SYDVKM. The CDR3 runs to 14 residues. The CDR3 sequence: CASSLGGSGEKLFF. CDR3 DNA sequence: TGTGCCAGCAGTTTGGGGGGTTCCGGCGAAAAACTGTTTTTT.

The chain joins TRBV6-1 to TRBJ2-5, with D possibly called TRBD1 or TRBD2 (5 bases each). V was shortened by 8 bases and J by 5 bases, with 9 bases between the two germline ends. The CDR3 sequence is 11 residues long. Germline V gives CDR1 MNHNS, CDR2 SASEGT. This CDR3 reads CASRGQETQYF. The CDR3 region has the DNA TGTGCCAGCCGGGGCCAGGAGACCCAGTACTTC.

In DNA, the CDR3 is TGTGCCAGTAGTATAGGCAGTCAGAACACCGGGGAGCTGTTTTTT. It is translated as CASSIGSQNTGELFF. This chain uses TRBV19 with TRBJ2-2; D not resolved. The CDR3 length is 15 residues. Trimming removed 1 base at V and 1 base at J, with 7 bases between. From germline, CDR1 is LNHDA and CDR2 SQIVND (reference sequence).

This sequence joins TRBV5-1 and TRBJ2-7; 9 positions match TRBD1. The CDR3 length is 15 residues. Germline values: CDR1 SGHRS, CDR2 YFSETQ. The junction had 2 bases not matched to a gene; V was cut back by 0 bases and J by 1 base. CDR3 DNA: TGCGCCAGCAGCTTGGAAGGGACAGGGTCCTACGAGCAGTACTTC. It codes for CASSLEGTGSYEQYF.

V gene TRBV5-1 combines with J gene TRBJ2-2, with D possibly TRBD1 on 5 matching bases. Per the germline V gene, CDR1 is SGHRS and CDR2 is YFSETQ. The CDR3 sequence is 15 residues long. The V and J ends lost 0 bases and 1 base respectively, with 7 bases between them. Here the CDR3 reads CASSLEQGNTGELFF. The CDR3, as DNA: TGCGCCAGCAGCTTGGAGCAGGGGAACACCGGGGAGCTGTTTTTT.

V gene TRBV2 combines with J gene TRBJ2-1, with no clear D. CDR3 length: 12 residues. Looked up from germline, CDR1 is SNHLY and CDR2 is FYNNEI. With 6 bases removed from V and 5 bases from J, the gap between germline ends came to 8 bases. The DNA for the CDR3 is TGTGCCAGCAGAGGATCGGACAATGAGCAGTTCTTC. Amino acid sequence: CASRGSDNEQFF.

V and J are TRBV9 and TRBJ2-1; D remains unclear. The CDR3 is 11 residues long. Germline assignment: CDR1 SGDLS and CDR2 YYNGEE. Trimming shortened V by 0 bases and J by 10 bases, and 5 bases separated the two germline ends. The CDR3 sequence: CASSVGFEQFF. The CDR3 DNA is TGTGCCAGCAGCGTAGGTTTCGAGCAGTTCTTC.

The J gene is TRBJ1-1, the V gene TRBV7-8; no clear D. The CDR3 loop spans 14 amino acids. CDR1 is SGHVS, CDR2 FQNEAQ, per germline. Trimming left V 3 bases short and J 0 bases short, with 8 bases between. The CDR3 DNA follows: TGTGCCAGCAGCTTCTCCGCCATGAACACTGAAGCTTTCTTT. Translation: CASSFSAMNTEAFF.

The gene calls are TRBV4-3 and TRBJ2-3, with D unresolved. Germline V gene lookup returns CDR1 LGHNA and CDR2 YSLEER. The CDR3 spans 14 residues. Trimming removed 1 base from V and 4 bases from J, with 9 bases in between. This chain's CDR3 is CASSQGSDADTQYF. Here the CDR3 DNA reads TGCGCCAGCAGCCAAGGAAGCGACGCAGATACGCAGTATTTT.

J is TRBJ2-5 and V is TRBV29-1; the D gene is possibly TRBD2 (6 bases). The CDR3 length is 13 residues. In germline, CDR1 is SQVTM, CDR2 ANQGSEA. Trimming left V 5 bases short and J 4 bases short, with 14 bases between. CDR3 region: CSVRQGGGETQYF. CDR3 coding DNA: TGCAGCGTTCGTCAGGGAGGTGGAGAGACCCAGTACTTC.

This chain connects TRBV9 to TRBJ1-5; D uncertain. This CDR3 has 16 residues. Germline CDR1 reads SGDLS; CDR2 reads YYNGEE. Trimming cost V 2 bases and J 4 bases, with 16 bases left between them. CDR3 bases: TGTGCCAGCAGCGTCCACGGAGGGTTTTGGAATCAGCCCCAGCATTTT. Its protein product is CASSVHGGFWNQPQHF. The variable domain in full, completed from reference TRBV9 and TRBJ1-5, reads DSGVTQTPKHLITATGQRVTLRCSPRSGDLSVYWYQQSLDQGLQFLIQYYNGEERAKGNILERFSAQQFPDLHSELNLSSLELGDSALYFCASSVHGGFWNQPQHFGDGTRLSIL.

The CDR3 bases are TGTGCCAGCAGTGGCGGTTCTCAGCCCCAGCATTTT. Amino acids: CASSGGSQPQHF. The rearrangement joins TRBV25-1 to TRBJ1-5; D is undetermined. This CDR3 has 12 amino acids. Germline V gene data show CDR1 as MGHDK and CDR2 as SYGVNS. V lost 4 bases and J 6 bases, leaving 7 bases between the germline ends.

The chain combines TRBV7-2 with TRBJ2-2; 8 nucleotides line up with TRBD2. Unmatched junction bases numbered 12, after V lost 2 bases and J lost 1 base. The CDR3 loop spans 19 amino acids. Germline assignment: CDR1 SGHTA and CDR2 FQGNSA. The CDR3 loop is CASSLKRAGGLLNTGELFF. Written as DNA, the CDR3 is TGTGCCAGCAGCTTAAAACGGGCGGGAGGCCTACTGAACACCGGGGAGCTGTTTTTT.

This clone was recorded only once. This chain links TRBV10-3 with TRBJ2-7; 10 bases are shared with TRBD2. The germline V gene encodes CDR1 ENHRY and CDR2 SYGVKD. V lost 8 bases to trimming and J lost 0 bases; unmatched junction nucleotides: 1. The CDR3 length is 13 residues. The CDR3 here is CAIGTSDSYEQYF. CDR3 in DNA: TGTGCCATCGGGACTAGCGACTCCTACGAGCAGTACTTC.

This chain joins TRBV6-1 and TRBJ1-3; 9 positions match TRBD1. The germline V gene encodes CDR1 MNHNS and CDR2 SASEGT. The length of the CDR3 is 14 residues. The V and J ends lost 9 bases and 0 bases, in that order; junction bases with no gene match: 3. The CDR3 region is CASYRGLSGNTIYF. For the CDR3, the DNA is TGTGCCAGTTACAGGGGGCTCTCTGGAAACACCATATATTTT.

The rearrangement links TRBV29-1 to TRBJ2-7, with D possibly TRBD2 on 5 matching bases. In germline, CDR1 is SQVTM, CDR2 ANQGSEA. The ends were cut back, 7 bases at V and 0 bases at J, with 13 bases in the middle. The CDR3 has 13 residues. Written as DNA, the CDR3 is TGCAGCGCCACGCCCGGGGTCTCCTACGAGCAGTACTTC. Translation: CSATPGVSYEQYF.

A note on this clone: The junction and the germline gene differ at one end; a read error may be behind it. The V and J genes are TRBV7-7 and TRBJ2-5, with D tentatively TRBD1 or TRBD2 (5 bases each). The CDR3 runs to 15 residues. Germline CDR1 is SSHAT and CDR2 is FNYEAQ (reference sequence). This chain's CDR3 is CASSLAPGTQETQYF. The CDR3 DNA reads TGTGCTAGCAGCTTAGCCCCCGGGACCCAAGAGACCCAGTACTTC.

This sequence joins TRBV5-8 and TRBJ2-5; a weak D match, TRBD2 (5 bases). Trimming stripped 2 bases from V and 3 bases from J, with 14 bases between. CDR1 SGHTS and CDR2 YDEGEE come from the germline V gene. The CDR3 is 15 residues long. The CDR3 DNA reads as TGTGCCAGCAGCTTAGGGAGAGTGGGGAAAGAGACCCAGTACTTC. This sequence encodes CASSLGRVGKETQYF.

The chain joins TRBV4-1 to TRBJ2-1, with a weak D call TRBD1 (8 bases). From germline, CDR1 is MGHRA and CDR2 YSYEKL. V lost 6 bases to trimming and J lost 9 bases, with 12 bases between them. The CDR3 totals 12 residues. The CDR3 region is CASRQGGGEQFF. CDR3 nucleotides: TGCGCCAGCAGACAGGGGGGGGGTGAGCAGTTCTTC.

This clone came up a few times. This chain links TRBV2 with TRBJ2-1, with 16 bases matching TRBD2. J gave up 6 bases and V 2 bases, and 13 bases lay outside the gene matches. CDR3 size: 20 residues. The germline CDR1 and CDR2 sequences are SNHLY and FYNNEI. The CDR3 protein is CASSEWGTSGRVGRGNEQFF. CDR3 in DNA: TGTGCCAGCAGTGAATGGGGGACTAGCGGGAGGGTCGGCAGAGGCAATGAGCAGTTCTTC.

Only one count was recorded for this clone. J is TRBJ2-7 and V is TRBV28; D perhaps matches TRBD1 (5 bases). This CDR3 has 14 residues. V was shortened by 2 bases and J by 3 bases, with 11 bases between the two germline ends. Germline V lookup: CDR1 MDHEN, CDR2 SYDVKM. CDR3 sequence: CASSLEVGLYEQYF. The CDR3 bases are TGTGCCAGCAGTTTAGAAGTGGGGCTCTACGAGCAGTACTTC. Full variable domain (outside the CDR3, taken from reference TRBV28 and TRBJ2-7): DVKVTQSSRYLVKRTGEKVFLECVQDMDHENMFWYRQDPGLGLRLIYFSYDVKMKEKGDIPEGYSVSREKKERFSLILESASTNQTSMYLCASSLEVGLYEQYFGPGTRLTVT.

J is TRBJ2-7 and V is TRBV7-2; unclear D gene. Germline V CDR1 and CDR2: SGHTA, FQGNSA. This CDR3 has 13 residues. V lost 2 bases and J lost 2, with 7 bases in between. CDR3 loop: CASSLSVTYEQYF. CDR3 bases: TGTGCCAGCAGCTTATCCGTGACCTACGAGCAGTACTTC.

CDR3 sequence: CSVVGITGELFF. The CDR3 nucleotides read TGCAGCGTTGTTGGGATCACCGGGGAGCTGTTTTTT. V gene TRBV29-1 combines with J gene TRBJ2-2; D gene ambiguous. Deletions cut 4 bases from V and 4 bases from J, with 7 bases between. From germline, CDR1 is SQVTM and CDR2 ANQGSEA. CDR3 length equals 12 residues.